This TCR beta chain appears in the sequencing data of a study of OX40 agonist ivuxolimab in advanced cancers. Libraries were prepared by immunoSEQ multiplex PCR; TCRdb keeps only in-frame clonotypes and omits some of them. The table includes some 60,000 clones, 85% detected once. This CDR3 contains 16 residues. The V gene's germline CDR1 is MDHEN and CDR2 SYDVKM. J gave up 6 bases and V 4 bases, and 11 bases lay outside the gene matches. This TCR was sampled from an adult with an advanced solid tumor such as melanoma, head and neck, liver or kidney cancer. V is TRBV28 and J is TRBJ2-2; 7 bases line up with TRBD2. The specimen comprised CD4+ or CD8+ T cells sorted from blood, sampled in a trial of the OX40 agonist ivuxolimab. CDR3 sequence: CASSSLRVGRAGELFF. DNA for the CDR3: TGTGCCAGCAGTTCCCTGCGGGTAGGGAGGGCCGGGGAGCTGTTTTTT.